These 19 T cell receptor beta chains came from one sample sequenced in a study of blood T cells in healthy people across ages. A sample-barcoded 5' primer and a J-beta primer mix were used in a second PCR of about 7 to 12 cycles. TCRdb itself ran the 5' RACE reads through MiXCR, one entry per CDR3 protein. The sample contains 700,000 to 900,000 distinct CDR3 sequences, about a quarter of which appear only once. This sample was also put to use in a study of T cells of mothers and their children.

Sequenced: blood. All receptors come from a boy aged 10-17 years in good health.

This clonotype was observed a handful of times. CDR3 sequence reads: CAIAGGEPGNTIYF. The CDR3 DNA sequence: TGTGCCATCGCAGGGGGCGAGCCTGGAAACACCATATATTTT. J is TRBJ1-3 and V is TRBV10-3, with 8 bases identical to TRBD1. The CDR3 runs 14 residues. Germline assignment: CDR1 ENHRY and CDR2 SYGVKD. V lost 8 bases and J lost 2; bases outside the gene matches: 5.

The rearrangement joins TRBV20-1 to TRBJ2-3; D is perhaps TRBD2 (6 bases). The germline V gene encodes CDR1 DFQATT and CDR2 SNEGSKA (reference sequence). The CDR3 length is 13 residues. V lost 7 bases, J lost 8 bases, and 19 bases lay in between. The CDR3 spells CSVRVRLRGTQYF. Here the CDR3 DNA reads TGCAGTGTCAGGGTAAGGCTGCGGGGTACGCAGTATTTT.

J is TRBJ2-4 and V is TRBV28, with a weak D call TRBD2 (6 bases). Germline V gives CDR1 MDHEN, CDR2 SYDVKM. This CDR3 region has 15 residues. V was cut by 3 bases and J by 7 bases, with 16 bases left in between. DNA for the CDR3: TGTGCCAGCAGTTTCTGGCGGCGGGACGGGAACATTCAGTACTTC. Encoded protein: CASSFWRRDGNIQYF.

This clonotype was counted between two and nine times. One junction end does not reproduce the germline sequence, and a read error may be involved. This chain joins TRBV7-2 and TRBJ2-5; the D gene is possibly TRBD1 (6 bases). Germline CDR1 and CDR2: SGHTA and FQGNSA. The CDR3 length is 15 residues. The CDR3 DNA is TGTGCCAGCAGCTTAGACAGGGCAAGATCCTACGAGCAGCACTTC. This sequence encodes CASSLDRARSYEQHF. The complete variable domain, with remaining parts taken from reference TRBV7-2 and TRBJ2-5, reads GAGVSQSPSNKVTEKGKDVELRCDPISGHTALYWYRQSLGQGLEFLIYFQGNSAPDKSGLPSDRFSAERTGGSVSTLTIQRTQQEDSAVYLCASSLDRARSYEQHFGPGTRLLVL.

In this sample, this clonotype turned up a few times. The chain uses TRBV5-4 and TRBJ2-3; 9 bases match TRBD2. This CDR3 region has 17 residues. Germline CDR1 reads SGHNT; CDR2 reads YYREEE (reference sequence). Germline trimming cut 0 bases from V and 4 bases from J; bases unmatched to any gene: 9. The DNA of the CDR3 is TGTGCCAGCAGCTTGGCCGCGGGGGGGCCATTGGCAGATACGCAGTATTTT. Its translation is CASSLAAGGPLADTQYF. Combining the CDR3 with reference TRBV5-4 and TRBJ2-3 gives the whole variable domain ETGVTQSPTHLIKTRGQQVTLRCSSQSGHNTVSWYQQALGQGPQFIFQYYREEENGRGNFPPRFSGLQFPNYSSELNVNALELDDSALYLCASSLAAGGPLADTQYFGPGTRLTVL.

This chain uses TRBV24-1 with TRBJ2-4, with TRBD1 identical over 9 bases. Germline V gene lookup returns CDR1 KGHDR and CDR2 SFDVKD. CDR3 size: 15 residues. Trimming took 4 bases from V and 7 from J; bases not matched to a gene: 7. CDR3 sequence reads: CATSDNRGQFNIQYF. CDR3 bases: TGTGCCACCAGTGACAACAGGGGGCAATTCAACATTCAGTACTTC.

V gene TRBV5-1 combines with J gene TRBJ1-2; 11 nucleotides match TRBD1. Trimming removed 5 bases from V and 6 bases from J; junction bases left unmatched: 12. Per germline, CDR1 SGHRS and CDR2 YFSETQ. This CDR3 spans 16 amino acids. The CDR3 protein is CASSFQPGQGVDGYTF. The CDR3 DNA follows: TGCGCCAGCAGTTTTCAGCCGGGACAGGGGGTAGATGGCTACACCTTC.

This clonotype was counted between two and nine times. The CDR3 loop reads CASGPETGELFF. The CDR3 DNA reads TGTGCCAGCGGGCCGGAAACCGGGGAGCTGTTTTTT. V gene TRBV12-3 or TRBV12-4 combines with J gene TRBJ2-2, with D hard to call. Between the trimmed V and J ends, which lost 8 bases and 5 bases, there was a span of 9 bases. The CDR3 covers 12 residues.

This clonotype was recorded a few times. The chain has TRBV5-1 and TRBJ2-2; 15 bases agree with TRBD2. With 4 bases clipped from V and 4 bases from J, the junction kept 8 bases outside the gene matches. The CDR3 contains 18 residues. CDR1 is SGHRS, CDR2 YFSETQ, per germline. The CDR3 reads CASSVGLAGGLFTGELFF. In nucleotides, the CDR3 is TGCGCCAGCAGCGTGGGACTAGCGGGGGGTCTCTTCACCGGGGAGCTGTTTTTT. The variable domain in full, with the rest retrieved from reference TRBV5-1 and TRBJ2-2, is KAGVTQTPRYLIKTRGQQVTLSCSPISGHRSVSWYQQTPGQGLQFLFEYFSETQRNKGNFPGRFSGRQFSNSRSEMNVSTLELGDSALYLCASSVGLAGGLFTGELFFGEGSRLTVL.

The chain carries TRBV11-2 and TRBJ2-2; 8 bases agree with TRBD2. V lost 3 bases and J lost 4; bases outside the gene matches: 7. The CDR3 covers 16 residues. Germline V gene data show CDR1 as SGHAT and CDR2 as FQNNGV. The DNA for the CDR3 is TGTGCCAGCAGCTTTCGGGGGGGGGCGCCCACCGGGGAGCTGTTTTTT. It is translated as CASSFRGGAPTGELFF.

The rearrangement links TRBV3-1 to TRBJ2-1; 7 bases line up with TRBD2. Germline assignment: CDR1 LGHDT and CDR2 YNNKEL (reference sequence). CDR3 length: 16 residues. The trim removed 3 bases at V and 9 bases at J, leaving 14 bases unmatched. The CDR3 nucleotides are TGTGCCAGCAGCCAGGGCGGAGGGAGGGGCTCAGGTGAGCAGTTCTTC. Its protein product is CASSQGGGRGSGEQFF.

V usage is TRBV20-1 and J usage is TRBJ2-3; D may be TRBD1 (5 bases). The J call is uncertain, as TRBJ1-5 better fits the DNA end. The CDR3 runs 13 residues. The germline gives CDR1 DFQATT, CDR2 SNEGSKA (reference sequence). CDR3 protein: CSAARVSTDTQHF. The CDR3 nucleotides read TGCAGTGCAGCTCGGGTATCGACAGATACGCAGCATTTT.

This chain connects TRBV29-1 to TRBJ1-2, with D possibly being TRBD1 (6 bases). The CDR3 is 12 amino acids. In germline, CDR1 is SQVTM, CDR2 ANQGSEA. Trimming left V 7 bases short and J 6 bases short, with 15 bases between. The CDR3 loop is CSGIGQKDGYTF. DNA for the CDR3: TGCAGCGGAATCGGACAGAAGGATGGCTACACCTTC.

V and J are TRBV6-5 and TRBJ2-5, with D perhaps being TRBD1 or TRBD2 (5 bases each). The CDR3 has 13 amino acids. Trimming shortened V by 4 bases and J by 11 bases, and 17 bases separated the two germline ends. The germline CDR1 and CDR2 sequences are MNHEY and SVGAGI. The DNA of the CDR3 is TGTGCCAGCAGTTCCTACGGGGCGCAGGAGCAGTACTTC. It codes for CASSSYGAQEQYF.

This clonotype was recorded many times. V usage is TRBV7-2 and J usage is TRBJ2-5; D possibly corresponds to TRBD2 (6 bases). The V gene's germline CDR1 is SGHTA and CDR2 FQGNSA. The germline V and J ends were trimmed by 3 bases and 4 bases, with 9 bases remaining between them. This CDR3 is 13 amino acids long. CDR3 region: CASSLTRGETQYF. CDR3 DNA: TGTGCCAGCAGCTTGACTAGAGGAGAGACCCAGTACTTC.

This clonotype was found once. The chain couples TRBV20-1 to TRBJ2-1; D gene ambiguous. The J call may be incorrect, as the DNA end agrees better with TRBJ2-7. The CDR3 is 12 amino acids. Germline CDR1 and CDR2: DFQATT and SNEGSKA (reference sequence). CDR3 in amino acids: CSARDLPYEQYV. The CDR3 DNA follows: TGCAGTGCTAGAGATCTCCCCTACGAGCAGTACGTC.

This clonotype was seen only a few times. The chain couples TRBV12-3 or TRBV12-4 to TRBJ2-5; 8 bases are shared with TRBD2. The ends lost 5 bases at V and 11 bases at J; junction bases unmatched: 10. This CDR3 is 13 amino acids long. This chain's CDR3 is CASSAPGGWEQYF. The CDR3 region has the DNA TGTGCCAGCAGTGCCCCGGGGGGGTGGGAGCAGTACTTC.

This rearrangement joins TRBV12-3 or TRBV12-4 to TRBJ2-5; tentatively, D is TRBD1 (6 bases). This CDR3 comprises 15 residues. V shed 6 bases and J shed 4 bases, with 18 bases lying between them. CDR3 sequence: CASRYRQALGETQYF. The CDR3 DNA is TGTGCCAGCAGGTACAGACAGGCCCTGGGAGAGACCCAGTACTTC.

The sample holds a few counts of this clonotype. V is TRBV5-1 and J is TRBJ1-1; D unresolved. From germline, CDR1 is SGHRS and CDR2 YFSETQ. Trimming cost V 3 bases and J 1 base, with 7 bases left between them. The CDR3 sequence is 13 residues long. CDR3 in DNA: TGCGCCAGCAGCTGGGGTGGGAACACTGAAGCTTTCTTT. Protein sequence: CASSWGGNTEAFF.